The 29 T cell receptor beta chains below were found in one sample sequenced in a study of blood T cell repertoires in COVID-19. TCRdb's copy holds only in-frame clones and misses some; the assay was immunoSEQ multiplex PCR. The sample includes about 200,000 clones, about 86% of them seen just once. The sample comprised peripheral blood. The receptors were gathered from a woman between 45 and 65 years old with acute or convalescent COVID-19.

The chain couples TRBV11-3 to TRBJ2-3; D possibly corresponds to TRBD2 (6 bases). This CDR3 region has 15 residues. Deletions cut 1 base from V and 6 bases from J, with 14 bases between. From germline, CDR1 is SGHNT and CDR2 YENEEA. This chain's CDR3 is CASSLGGGVMDTQYF. DNA of the CDR3: TGTGCCAGCAGCTTAGGCGGAGGGGTTATGGATACGCAGTATTTT.

V and J are TRBV6-2 or TRBV6-3 and TRBJ2-7; D is ambiguous. The germline gives CDR1 MNHEY, CDR2 SVGEGT. The CDR3 contains 14 residues. Trimming removed 0 bases from V and 6 bases from J, with 12 bases in between. CDR3: CASSYSPLGFEQYF. The CDR3 DNA is TGTGCCAGCAGTTACTCCCCTCTAGGCTTCGAGCAGTACTTC.

This clone was counted only a few times. The chain carries TRBV10-2 and TRBJ1-1, with D uncertain. This CDR3 is built from 13 residues. With 6 bases removed from V and 1 base from J, the gap between germline ends came to 9 bases. Germline V gene lookup returns CDR1 WSHSY and CDR2 SAAADI. This CDR3 is CASRAPPNTEAFF. CDR3 sequence (DNA): TGCGCCAGCAGGGCCCCGCCGAACACTGAAGCTTTCTTT.

This sequence joins TRBV19 and TRBJ1-2; D is perhaps TRBD1 (6 bases). This CDR3 is 14 amino acids long. Germline lookup yields CDR1 LNHDA and CDR2 SQIVND (reference sequence). Trimming cost V 6 bases and J 0 bases, with 11 bases left between them. The CDR3 DNA reads TGTGCCAGTAGGACAGGCCTAGCTAACTATGGCTACACCTTC. Translating it yields CASRTGLANYGYTF.

The sample holds one count of this clone. This chain links TRBV5-5 with TRBJ1-3; unclear D gene. The germline gives CDR1 SGHKS, CDR2 YYEKEE (reference sequence). The length of the CDR3 is 14 residues. V gave up 0 bases and J gave up 6 bases, with 10 bases separating them. The CDR3 protein is CASSLVSEQNTIYF. The CDR3 region has the DNA TGTGCCAGCAGCTTGGTGTCAGAACAAAACACCATATATTTT. Looking up the rest from reference TRBV5-5 and TRBJ1-3 gives the full variable domain: DAGVTQSPTHLIKTRGQQVTLRCSPISGHKSVSWYQQVLGQGPQFIFQYYEKEERGRGNFPDRFSARQFPNYSSELNVNALLLGDSALYLCASSLVSEQNTIYFGEGSWLTVV.

A few counts support this clone. V is TRBV11-3 and J is TRBJ2-2; D is undetermined. The CDR3 has 12 amino acids. The ends were cut back, 4 bases at V and 2 bases at J, with 2 bases in the middle. Germline V gene sequence: CDR1 SGHNT, CDR2 YENEEA. This chain's CDR3 is CASSSNTGELFF. DNA for the CDR3: TGTGCCAGCAGCTCTAACACCGGGGAGCTGTTTTTT.

CDR3 nucleotides: TGTGCCAGCAGTGCCGTATACGAGCAGTACTTC. Its translation: CASSAVYEQYF. The rearrangement uses TRBV25-1 and TRBJ2-7; no definite D call. The CDR3 has 11 residues. Germline assignment: CDR1 MGHDK and CDR2 SYGVNS. The V end lost 4 bases, the J end lost 4 bases, and 5 bases lay between the germline ends.

J is TRBJ2-3 and V is TRBV28, with 11 bases identical to TRBD2. Germline values: CDR1 MDHEN, CDR2 SYDVKM. Losses at the gene ends were 7 bases for V and 1 base for J; bases not matched to a gene: 1. This CDR3 has 14 residues. The CDR3 coding sequence is TGTGCCAGCATACTAGCGGGGGGCACAGATACGCAGTATTTT. Amino acids: CASILAGGTDTQYF.

The J gene is TRBJ2-4, the V gene TRBV11-2; D may be TRBD2 (5 bases). With 5 bases removed from V and 7 bases from J, the gap between germline ends came to 15 bases. The germline V gene has CDR1 SGHAT and CDR2 FQNNGV. This CDR3 contains 14 residues. The DNA for the CDR3 is TGTGCCAGCAGCCTAACCGAGGGTAGGAACATTCAGTACTTC. This sequence encodes CASSLTEGRNIQYF.

This chain links TRBV9 with TRBJ1-1, with D hard to call. The length of the CDR3 is 13 residues. The V gene lost 4 bases and the J gene lost 5 bases, with 12 bases spanning the gap. CDR1 is SGDLS and CDR2 is YYNGEE in the germline V gene. CDR3 sequence reads: CASSPTTGTEAFF. As DNA, the CDR3 is TGTGCCAGCAGCCCTACGACGGGTACTGAAGCTTTCTTT.

The chain carries TRBV3-1 (or the pseudogene TRBV3-2) and TRBJ1-5; D not certain. CDR1 is LGHDT and CDR2 is YNNKEL in the germline V gene (reference sequence). CDR3 length equals 14 residues. The germline V and J ends were trimmed by 4 bases and 0 bases, with 7 bases remaining between them. The CDR3 reads CASSRGNSNQPQHF. The CDR3 DNA sequence: TGTGCCAGCAGCCGAGGAAATAGCAATCAGCCCCAGCATTTT.

The chain links TRBV5-1 to TRBJ2-1, with TRBD2 matching 10 bases. Germline V lookup: CDR1 SGHRS, CDR2 YFSETQ. Unmatched junction bases numbered 4, after V lost 0 bases and J lost 4 bases. This CDR3 is 16 amino acids long. DNA for the CDR3: TGCGCCAGCAGCTTGGAGCTAGCGGGAGCGTACAATGAGCAGTTCTTC. Translating gives CASSLELAGAYNEQFF.

The chain couples TRBV6-2 or TRBV6-3 to TRBJ1-2; 7 nucleotides line up with TRBD1. The CDR3 length is 14 residues. Germline V gives CDR1 MNHEY, CDR2 SVGEGT. V shed 5 bases, J shed 6 bases, and the junction held 9 bases outside the gene matches. CDR3 loop: CASSQPYRGDGYTF. The CDR3 bases are TGTGCCAGCAGTCAACCCTACAGGGGAGATGGCTACACCTTC.

The rearrangement links TRBV5-4 to TRBJ1-6, with TRBD1 matching over 11 bases. Per germline, CDR1 SGHNT and CDR2 YYREEE (reference sequence). With V trimmed by 6 bases and J by 9 bases, 20 bases remained unmatched. The CDR3 covers 19 residues. The CDR3 bases are TGTGCCAGCATCCGGGGATTTATGGACAGGGGGCCATCCAGTTCACCCCTCCACTTT. Protein product: CASIRGFMDRGPSSSPLHF.

The genes are TRBV11-3 and TRBJ2-3, with 8 bases aligning to TRBD1. V trimming: 4 bases; J trimming: 0 bases; junction bases outside the gene matches: 9. CDR3 length: 17 amino acids. Per germline, CDR1 SGHNT and CDR2 YENEEA. The CDR3 region is CASSYRSTGASTDTQYF. CDR3 DNA sequence: TGTGCCAGCAGCTACCGATCGACAGGGGCTAGCACAGATACGCAGTATTTT.

The rearrangement links TRBV11-3 to TRBJ2-1, with D possibly matching TRBD1 (6 bases). The CDR3 consists of 17 residues. Germline V gives CDR1 SGHNT, CDR2 YENEEA. The V end was cut by 2 bases, the J end by 2 bases, with 16 bases between. The CDR3 DNA is TGTGCCAGCAGCTTAAGTCCGACAGGTCTTACCTACAATGAGCAGTTCTTC. Its translation: CASSLSPTGLTYNEQFF.

The chain recombines TRBV10-2 with TRBJ1-1; perhaps TRBD1 as D (6 bases). The CDR3 is made up of 16 amino acids. Germline loops: CDR1 WSHSY, CDR2 SAAADI. Trimming removed 3 bases from V and 1 base from J, with 15 bases in between. The CDR3 here is CASSDDRLNPNTEAFF. Written as DNA, the CDR3 is TGCGCCAGCAGTGACGACAGGCTAAATCCGAACACTGAAGCTTTCTTT.

The J gene is TRBJ2-5, the V gene TRBV5-6, with D perhaps TRBD2 (5 bases). The germline V and J ends were trimmed by 0 bases and 5 bases, with 11 bases remaining between them. Germline assignment: CDR1 SGHDT and CDR2 YYEEEE. The CDR3 runs 14 residues. CDR3 amino acids: CASSLVAEEETQYF. CDR3 DNA sequence: TGTGCCAGCAGCTTGGTCGCGGAGGAGGAGACCCAGTACTTC.

The chain employs TRBV6-2 or TRBV6-3 and TRBJ2-6, with D unresolved. The length of the CDR3 is 14 residues. In germline, CDR1 is MNHEY, CDR2 SVGEGT. Trimming stripped 4 bases from V and 4 bases from J, with 8 bases between. DNA of the CDR3: TGTGCCAGCAGTTTGGCCCCGGGGGCCAACGTCCTGACTTTC. Translation: CASSLAPGANVLTF.

The genes are TRBV18 and TRBJ2-1; TRBD2 matches 8 bases. The CDR3 totals 16 residues. The V gene end was trimmed by 1 base and the J gene end by 5 bases; junction bases not matched to a gene: 7. Germline CDR1 reads KGHSH; CDR2 reads LQKENI. CDR3 in DNA: TGTGCCAGCTCACCACGGACAGCGGGAGTGAACAATGAGCAGTTCTTC. Amino acids: CASSPRTAGVNNEQFF. Supplemented by reference TRBV18 and TRBJ2-1, the full variable domain reads NAGVMQNPRHLVRRRGQEARLRCSPMKGHSHVYWYRQLPEEGLKFMVYLQKENIIDESGMPKERFSAEFPKEGPSILRIQQVVRGDSAAYFCASSPRTAGVNNEQFFGPGTRLTVL.

The rearrangement uses TRBV27 and TRBJ2-5, with 7 bases aligning to TRBD1. The V gene's germline CDR1 is MNHEY and CDR2 SMNVEV (reference sequence). Trimming took 6 bases from V and 1 from J; bases not matched to a gene: 8. This CDR3 is built from 15 residues. The DNA of the CDR3 is TGTGCCAGCAGGAATGGACAGGCCCTCCAAGAGACCCAGTACTTC. Its protein product is CASRNGQALQETQYF.

This CDR3 reads CASSRELAKNIQYF. The CDR3 coding sequence is TGCGCCAGCAGCAGAGAACTAGCCAAAAACATTCAGTACTTC. This rearrangement joins TRBV5-1 to TRBJ2-4; D gene uncertain. The V end lost 4 bases, the J end lost 0 bases, and 8 bases lay between the germline ends. The CDR3 is 14 residues long. Per germline, CDR1 SGHRS and CDR2 YFSETQ. The variable domain in full, completed from reference TRBV5-1 and TRBJ2-4, reads KAGVTQTPRYLIKTRGQQVTLSCSPISGHRSVSWYQQTPGQGLQFLFEYFSETQRNKGNFPGRFSGRQFSNSRSEMNVSTLELGDSALYLCASSRELAKNIQYFGAGTRLSVL.

The V call is TRBV9, the J call TRBJ2-2, with 7 bases fitting TRBD2. J gave up 6 bases and V 5 bases, and 13 bases lay outside the gene matches. The germline V gene has CDR1 SGDLS and CDR2 YYNGEE. This CDR3 has 16 amino acids. Here the CDR3 DNA reads TGTGCCAGCAGTCCTATTTCCGGGACTACGGCCGGGGAGCTGTTTTTT. As protein: CASSPISGTTAGELFF.

The count of this clone is one. The rearrangement links TRBV7-2 to TRBJ2-5, with D perhaps matching TRBD2 (6 bases). CDR1 is SGHTA and CDR2 is FQGNSA in the germline V gene. V dropped 1 base and J dropped 5 bases, with 8 bases sitting between them. The CDR3 covers 13 residues. The CDR3 coding sequence is TGTGCCAGCAGCTTAGGGAGGGTTGAGACCCAGTACTTC. Encoded protein: CASSLGRVETQYF.

The rearrangement joins TRBV7-9 to TRBJ2-5; tentative D call: TRBD1 (6 bases). V was cut by 5 bases and J by 1 base, with 14 bases left in between. This CDR3 has 15 amino acids. Germline V gene sequence: CDR1 SEHNR, CDR2 FQNEAQ (reference sequence). CDR3: CASSPERGFQETQYF. In DNA, the CDR3 is TGTGCCAGCAGCCCAGAGAGGGGGTTCCAAGAGACCCAGTACTTC.

V gene TRBV7-2 combines with J gene TRBJ2-7; 9 nucleotides agree with TRBD2. The CDR3 runs to 16 residues. The V and J ends lost 0 bases and 0 bases, in that order; junction bases with no gene match: 3. Germline lookup yields CDR1 SGHTA and CDR2 FQGNSA. CDR3: CASSLASGSSSYEQYF. CDR3 DNA sequence: TGTGCCAGCAGCTTAGCTAGCGGGAGTTCCTCCTACGAGCAGTACTTC.

The chain links TRBV6-6 to TRBJ2-2; maybe TRBD2 (6 bases). Trimming removed 0 bases at V and 5 bases at J, with 13 bases between. Germline V lookup: CDR1 MNHNY, CDR2 SVGAGI (reference sequence). This CDR3 has 16 amino acids. CDR3 sequence: CASSYSVTRGTGELFF. As DNA, the CDR3 is TGTGCCAGCAGTTACTCGGTGACTAGAGGGACCGGGGAGCTGTTTTTT.

The chain is built from TRBV19 and TRBJ2-4; 10 bases align to TRBD1. After removal of 5 bases from V and 9 bases from J, the junction contained 10 bases not matched to a gene. The germline CDR1 and CDR2 sequences are LNHDA and SQIVND (reference sequence). This CDR3 comprises 15 residues. The CDR3 sequence: CASSASTGGAVIQYF. CDR3 nucleotides: TGTGCCAGTAGTGCTTCGACAGGGGGCGCCGTCATTCAGTACTTC. Full variable domain (rest looked up from reference TRBV19 and TRBJ2-4): DGGITQSPKYLFRKEGQNVTLSCEQNLNHDAMYWYRQDPGQGLRLIYYSQIVNDFQKGDIAEGYSVSREKKESFPLTVTSAQKNPTAFYLCASSASTGGAVIQYFGAGTRLSVL.

J is TRBJ1-2 and V is TRBV30; 7 nucleotides match TRBD1. The germline V gene encodes CDR1 GTSNPN and CDR2 SVGIG (reference sequence). V was pared by 2 bases and J by 4 bases, with 4 bases of the junction left unmatched. This CDR3 has 13 amino acids. CDR3 in amino acids: CAWSKQGSYGYTF. CDR3 DNA: TGTGCCTGGAGTAAACAGGGGAGCTATGGCTACACCTTC. Full variable domain (missing parts from reference TRBV30 and TRBJ1-2): SQTIHQWPATLVQPVGSPLSLECTVEGTSNPNLYWYRQAAGRGLQLLFYSVGIGQISSEVPQNLSASRPQDRQFILSSKKLLLSDSGFYLCAWSKQGSYGYTFGSGTRLTVV.